This T cell receptor (beta chain) was recovered during a study of cytomegalovirus exposure and HLA in healthy donors. PCR involved 60 Vbeta and 13 Jbeta primers. TCRdb's table, derived via immunoSEQ multiplex PCR, lists solely in-frame clones and lacks some. The sample holds roughly 170,000 clones, approximately 80% seen once. The CDR3 length is 14 residues. Germline CDR1 and CDR2: MNHNY and SVGAGI (reference sequence). Sequencing input: PBMCs. The chain has TRBV6-6 and TRBJ2-5, with D tentatively TRBD2 (6 bases). Judging by the DNA end, TRBJ2-7 fits better; the J call may be wrong. The source of this sequence is a man under 40 in good health and CMV-seronegative. CDR3 protein: CASSYPGTSYEQYF. DNA for the CDR3: TGTGCCAGCAGTTACCCCGGGACTTCTTACGAGCAGTACTTC.